These T cell receptor beta chains were read from a single sample in a study of Ad26.COV2.S vaccination and SARS-CoV-2 variants. TCRdb keeps only in-frame clones here, not all; method: immunoSEQ multiplex PCR. The table includes more than 300,000 clones, roughly nine tenths detected once. The sequencing used peripheral blood, collected in a trial of Ad26.COV2.S vaccine versus placebo. These receptors all come from a person between 18 and 65 years old who received the Ad26.COV2.S COVID-19 vaccine or a placebo. Each CDR3 is given with its conserved first and last residue. A D gene is named only where the DNA matches it firmly. Size is stated for part of the rows, as once, few or many counts, or as a class when the clone is expanded.

v_gene	abundance	j_gene	d_gene	CDR3nt	CDR3aa
TRBV7-9	NA	TRBJ1-1	NA	TGTGCCAGCAGCTTCGCAGCTAAAGGAGGCACTGAAGCTTTCTTT	CASSFAAKGGTEAFF
TRBV9	NA	TRBJ1-4	NA	TGTGCCAGCAGCCCCGGACCGGGGGCAACTAATGAAAAACTGTTTTTT	CASSPGPGATNEKLFF
TRBV18	NA	TRBJ2-5	TRBD1	TGTGCCAGCTCAGCTAACAGGGGCCAAGAGACCCAGTACTTC	CASSANRGQETQYF
TRBV5-5	NA	TRBJ2-7	NA	TGTGCCAGCGCACCCGGCCTGACAGTCTACGAGCAGTACTTC	CASAPGLTVYEQYF
TRBV2	NA	TRBJ1-5	TRBD1	TGTGCCAGCAGTGAAAGGACAGGGACGAGCAATCAGCCCCAGCATTTT	CASSERTGTSNQPQHF
TRBV7-3	NA	TRBJ2-1	NA	TGTGCCAGCAGCTTAATAGGGGGATACAATGAGCAGTTCTTC	CASSLIGGYNEQFF
TRBV30	NA	TRBJ2-7	NA	TGTGCCTGGAGGTCACCCGGGACCCCAGGGGAGCAGTACTTC	CAWRSPGTPGEQYF
TRBV6-5	NA	TRBJ2-7	NA	TGTGCCAGCAGTTACTCGGTCCAGTTCTACGAGCAGTACTTC	CASSYSVQFYEQYF
TRBV12-3/TRBV12-4	NA	TRBJ1-1	NA	TGTGCCAGCAGTCTACAGGATTACACTGAAGCTTTCTTT	CASSLQDYTEAFF
TRBV5-1	NA	TRBJ1-2	NA	TGCGCCAGCAGCCCCTTTTCGAACAGGCCGACTTATGGCTACACCTTC	CASSPFSNRPTYGYTF
TRBV7-9	NA	TRBJ1-3	NA	TGTGCCAGCAGCTCCGGACTACCTGGAAACACCATATATTTT	CASSSGLPGNTIYF
TRBV19	once	TRBJ2-1	NA	TGTGCCAGCGGACCCCGGGCTTCCTACAATGAGCAGTTCTTC	CASGPRASYNEQFF
TRBV6-5	NA	TRBJ2-7	NA	TGTGCCAGCAGTTACCGGGGGCCCTACGAGCAGTACTTC	CASSYRGPYEQYF
TRBV6-1	NA	TRBJ1-5	NA	TGTGCCAGCAGTGAAAGGGCAGGCGGGCCCCAGCCCCAGCATTTT	CASSERAGGPQPQHF
TRBV7-2	NA	TRBJ2-1	NA	TGTGCCAGCGGCGCCCGGGGGTCCTCCTACAATGAGCAGTTCTTC	CASGARGSSYNEQFF
TRBV30	NA	TRBJ2-7	NA	TGTGCCTGGAGTGTACTAATTCAGGGTTACGAGCAGTACTTC	CAWSVLIQGYEQYF
TRBV5-1	NA	TRBJ2-7	TRBD2	TGCGCCAGCAGCCCCGGACTAGCGGGGGGAGGCGAGCAGTACTTC	CASSPGLAGGGEQYF
TRBV19	once	TRBJ2-5	TRBD1	TGTGCCAGTAGTTTCCGGGACAGGGACCAAGAGACCCAGTACTTC	CASSFRDRDQETQYF
TRBV6-5	NA	TRBJ2-7	TRBD1	TGTGCCAGCGGGCCGAACCGGGACAGTACCTACGAGCAGTACTTC	CASGPNRDSTYEQYF
TRBV15	few	TRBJ1-2	NA	TGTGCCACCAGCATAGGGACCTATGGCTACACCTTC	CATSIGTYGYTF
TRBV18	NA	TRBJ1-5	NA	TGTGCCAGCTCACCAACCGCAGGGAAGGGTCAGCCCCAGCATTTT	CASSPTAGKGQPQHF
TRBV25-1	NA	TRBJ1-5	NA	TGTGCCAGCAGTGGCCAGGGAAATCAGCCCCAGCATTTT	CASSGQGNQPQHF